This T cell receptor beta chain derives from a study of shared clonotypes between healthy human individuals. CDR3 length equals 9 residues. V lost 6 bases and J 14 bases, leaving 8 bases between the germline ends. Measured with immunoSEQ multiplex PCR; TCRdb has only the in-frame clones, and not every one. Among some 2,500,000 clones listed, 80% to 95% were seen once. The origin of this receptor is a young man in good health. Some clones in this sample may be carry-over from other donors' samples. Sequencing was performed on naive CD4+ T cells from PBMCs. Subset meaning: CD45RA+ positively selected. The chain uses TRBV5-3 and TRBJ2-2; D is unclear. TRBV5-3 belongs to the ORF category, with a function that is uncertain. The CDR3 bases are TGTGCCAGAACCCACCATCTGTTTTTT. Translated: CARTHHLFF.